One and the same sample provided the 5 T cell receptor beta chains below, sequenced in a study of T cell responses to AZD1222 COVID-19 vaccine. Here immunoSEQ multiplex PCR was the method, and the copy in TCRdb shows in-frame clones only, minus some. Among about 82,000 clones listed, approximately 83% were seen once. The specimen was peripheral blood, collected 28 days after the second AZD1222 dose. These receptors were taken from an adult who received the AZD1222 COVID-19 vaccine.

Only one count was recorded for this clone. The chain links TRBV27 to TRBJ1-1; 7 nucleotides align to TRBD1. The V and J ends lost 3 bases and 5 bases, in that order; junction bases with no gene match: 12. Germline CDR1 is MNHEY and CDR2 is SMNVEV (reference sequence). The CDR3 has 16 residues. CDR3 amino acids: CASSFSGQVPGTEAFF. Here the CDR3 DNA reads TGTGCCAGCAGTTTCTCCGGACAGGTCCCTGGAACTGAAGCTTTCTTT.

Here the CDR3 DNA reads TGCAGCGTTCGGAGGGGCGGGAGTACTGAAGCTTTCTTT. This sequence encodes CSVRRGGSTEAFF. V is TRBV29-1 and J is TRBJ1-1; D possibly corresponds to TRBD1 (5 bases). CDR3 length: 13 amino acids. Germline assignment: CDR1 SQVTM and CDR2 ANQGSEA. Trimming left V 5 bases short and J 5 bases short, with 15 bases between.

The chain carries TRBV21-1 and TRBJ1-5; the D call of TRBD1 is as the table states it, not checked on the DNA. TRBV21-1 is described as a pseudogene. The CDR3 extends over 14 amino acids. The CDR3 loop reads CASSSCRSNQPQHF. Here the CDR3 DNA reads TGTGCCAGCAGTTCGTGCAGGAGCAATCAGCCCCAGCATTTT.

The chain carries TRBV4-1 and TRBJ1-1; 8 bases are a match to TRBD1. Germline values: CDR1 MGHRA, CDR2 YSYEKL. V shed 4 bases and J 1 base; nucleotides not matched to a gene: 11. The CDR3 runs to 17 residues. The CDR3 coding sequence is TGCGCCAGCAGCCGCCGACAGGGGATTGGGCCGAACACTGAAGCTTTCTTT. Amino acids: CASSRRQGIGPNTEAFF.

In this sample, this clone turned up once. CDR3 bases: TGTGCCAGCAGCACAGGGGGCAGCTATGGCTACACCTTC. Protein sequence: CASSTGGSYGYTF. This rearrangement joins TRBV11-3 to TRBJ1-2; 9 bases line up with TRBD1. Trimming at V came to 5 bases and at J to 4 bases, leaving 2 bases not matched to a gene. CDR1 SGHNT and CDR2 YENEEA come from the germline V gene. The CDR3 is made up of 13 amino acids.